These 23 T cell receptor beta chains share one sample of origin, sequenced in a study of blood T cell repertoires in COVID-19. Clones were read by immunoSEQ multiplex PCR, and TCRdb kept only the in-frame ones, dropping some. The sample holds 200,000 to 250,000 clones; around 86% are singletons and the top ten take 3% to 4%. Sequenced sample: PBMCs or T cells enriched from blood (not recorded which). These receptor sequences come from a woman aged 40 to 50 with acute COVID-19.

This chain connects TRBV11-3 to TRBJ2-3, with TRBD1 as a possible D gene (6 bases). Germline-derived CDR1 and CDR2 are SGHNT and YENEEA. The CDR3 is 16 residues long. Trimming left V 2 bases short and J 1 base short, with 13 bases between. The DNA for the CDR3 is TGTGCCAGCAGCTTAAGGGTGACAGGCCGCACAGATACGCAGTATTTT. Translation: CASSLRVTGRTDTQYF.

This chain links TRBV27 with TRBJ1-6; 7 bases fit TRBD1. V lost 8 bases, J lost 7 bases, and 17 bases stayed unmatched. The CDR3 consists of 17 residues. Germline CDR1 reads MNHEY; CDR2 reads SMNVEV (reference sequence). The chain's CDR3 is CASGSLGTGVRNSPLHF. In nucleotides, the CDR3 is TGTGCCAGCGGTTCCCTTGGCACAGGGGTTAGAAATTCACCCCTCCACTTT.

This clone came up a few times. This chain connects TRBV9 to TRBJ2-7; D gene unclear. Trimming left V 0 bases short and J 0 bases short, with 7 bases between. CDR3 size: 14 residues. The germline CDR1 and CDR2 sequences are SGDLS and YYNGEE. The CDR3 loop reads CASSVVPSSYEQYF. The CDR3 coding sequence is TGTGCCAGCAGCGTAGTGCCGAGCTCCTACGAGCAGTACTTC.

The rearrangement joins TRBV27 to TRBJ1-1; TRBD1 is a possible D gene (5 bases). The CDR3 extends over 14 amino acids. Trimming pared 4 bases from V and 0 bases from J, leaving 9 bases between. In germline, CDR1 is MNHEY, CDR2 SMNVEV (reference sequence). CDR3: CASSYGHLNTEAFF. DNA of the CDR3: TGTGCCAGCAGTTATGGACACTTGAACACTGAAGCTTTCTTT.

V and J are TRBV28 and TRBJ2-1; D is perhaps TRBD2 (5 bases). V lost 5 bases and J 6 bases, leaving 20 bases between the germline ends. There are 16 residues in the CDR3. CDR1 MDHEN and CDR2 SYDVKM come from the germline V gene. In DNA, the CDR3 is TGTGCCAGCAGTCGAACTTGGATGGGTCGGGGCAATGAGCAGTTCTTC. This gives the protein CASSRTWMGRGNEQFF.

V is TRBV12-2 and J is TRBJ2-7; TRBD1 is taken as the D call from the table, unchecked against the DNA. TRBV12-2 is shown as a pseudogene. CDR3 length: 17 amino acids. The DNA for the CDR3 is TGTGCAAGTCGCTTAGCGCTAGGGACAGGCACCTATCTCGAGCAGTACTTC. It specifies CASRLALGTGTYLEQYF.

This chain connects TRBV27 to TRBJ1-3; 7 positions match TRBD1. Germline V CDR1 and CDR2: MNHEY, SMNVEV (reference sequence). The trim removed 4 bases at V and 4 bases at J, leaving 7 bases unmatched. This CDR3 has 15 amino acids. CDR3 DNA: TGTGCCAGCAGTTACAGGGGCGGGGCCGGAAACACCATATATTTT. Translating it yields CASSYRGGAGNTIYF.

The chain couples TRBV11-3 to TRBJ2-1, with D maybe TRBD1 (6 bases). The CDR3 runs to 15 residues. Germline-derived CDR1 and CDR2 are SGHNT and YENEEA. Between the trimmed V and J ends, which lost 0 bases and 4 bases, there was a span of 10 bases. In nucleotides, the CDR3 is TGTGCCAGCAGCTTAGAAGGGGGACCATACAATGAGCAGTTCTTC. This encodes CASSLEGGPYNEQFF.

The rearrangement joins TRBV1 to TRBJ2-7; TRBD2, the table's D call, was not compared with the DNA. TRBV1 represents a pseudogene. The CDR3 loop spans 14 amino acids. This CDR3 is CTSSHKRPCYEQYF. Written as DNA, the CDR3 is TGCACCAGCAGCCACAAGAGGCCATGCTACGAGCAGTACTTC.

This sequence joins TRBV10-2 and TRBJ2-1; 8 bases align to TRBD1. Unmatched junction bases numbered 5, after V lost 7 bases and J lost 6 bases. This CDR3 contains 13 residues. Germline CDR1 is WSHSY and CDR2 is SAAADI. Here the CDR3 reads CASTGQGGNEQFF. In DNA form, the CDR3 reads TGCGCCAGCACCGGACAGGGAGGCAATGAGCAGTTCTTC.

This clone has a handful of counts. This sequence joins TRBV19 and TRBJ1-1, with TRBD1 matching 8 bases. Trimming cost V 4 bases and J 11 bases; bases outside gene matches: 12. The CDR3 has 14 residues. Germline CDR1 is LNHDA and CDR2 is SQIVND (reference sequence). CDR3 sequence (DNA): TGTGCCAGTAGTACCGGGACAGGTCCCCCCGGGGCTTTCTTT. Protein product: CASSTGTGPPGAFF.

The CDR3 DNA reads as TGTGCCAGCAATTTTAGGGGCCTCATTAATGAAAAACTGTTTTTT. As protein: CASNFRGLINEKLFF. V usage is TRBV9 and J usage is TRBJ1-4, with D possibly being TRBD1 (5 bases). The CDR3 length is 15 residues. Germline CDR1 is SGDLS and CDR2 is YYNGEE. V was pared by 6 bases and J by 4 bases, with 16 bases between.

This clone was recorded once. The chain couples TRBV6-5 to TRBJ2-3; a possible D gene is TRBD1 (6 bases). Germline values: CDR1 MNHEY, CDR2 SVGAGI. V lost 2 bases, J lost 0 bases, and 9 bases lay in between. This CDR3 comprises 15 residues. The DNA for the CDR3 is TGTGCCAGCAGTTACGTGGGGGCAAGCACAGATACGCAGTATTTT. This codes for CASSYVGASTDTQYF.

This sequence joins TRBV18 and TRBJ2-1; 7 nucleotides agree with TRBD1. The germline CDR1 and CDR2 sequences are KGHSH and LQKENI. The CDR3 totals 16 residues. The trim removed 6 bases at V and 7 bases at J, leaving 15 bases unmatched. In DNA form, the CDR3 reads TGTGCCAGCTCCCCCGAAGGGGACAGCCTAGGGAATGAGCAGTTCTTC. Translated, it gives CASSPEGDSLGNEQFF.

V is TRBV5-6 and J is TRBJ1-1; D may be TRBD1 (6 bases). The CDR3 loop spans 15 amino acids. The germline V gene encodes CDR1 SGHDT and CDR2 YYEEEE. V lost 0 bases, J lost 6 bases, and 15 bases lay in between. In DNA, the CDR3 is TGTGCCAGCAGCTTGGCCCCCACAGGGCACGCTGAAGCTTTCTTT. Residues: CASSLAPTGHAEAFF.

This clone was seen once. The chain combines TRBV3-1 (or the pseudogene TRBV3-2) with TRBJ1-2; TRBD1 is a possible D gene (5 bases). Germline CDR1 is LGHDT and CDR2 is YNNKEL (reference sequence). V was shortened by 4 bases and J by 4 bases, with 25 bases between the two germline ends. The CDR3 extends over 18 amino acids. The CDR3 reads CASSPFILGVNSGYGYTF. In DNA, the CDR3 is TGTGCCAGCAGCCCGTTCATCCTAGGGGTGAATTCTGGCTATGGCTACACCTTC.

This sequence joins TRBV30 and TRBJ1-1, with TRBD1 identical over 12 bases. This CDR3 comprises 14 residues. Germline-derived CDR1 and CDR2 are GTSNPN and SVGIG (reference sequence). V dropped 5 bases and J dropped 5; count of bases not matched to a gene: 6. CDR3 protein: CAWVGQGAKTEAFF. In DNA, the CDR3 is TGTGCCTGGGTGGGACAGGGGGCGAAGACTGAAGCTTTCTTT.

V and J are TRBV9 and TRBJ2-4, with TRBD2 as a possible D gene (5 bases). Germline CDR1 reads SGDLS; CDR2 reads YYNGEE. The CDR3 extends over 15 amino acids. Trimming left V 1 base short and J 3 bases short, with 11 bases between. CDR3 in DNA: TGTGCCAGCAGCGTAAGTGGACTTGACAAAAACATTCAGTACTTC. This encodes CASSVSGLDKNIQYF.

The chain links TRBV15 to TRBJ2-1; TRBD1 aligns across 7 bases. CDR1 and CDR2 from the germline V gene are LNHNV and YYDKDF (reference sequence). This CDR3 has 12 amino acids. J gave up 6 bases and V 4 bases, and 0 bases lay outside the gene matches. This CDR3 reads CATSNRGNEQFF. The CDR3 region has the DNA TGTGCCACCAGCAACAGGGGCAATGAGCAGTTCTTC.

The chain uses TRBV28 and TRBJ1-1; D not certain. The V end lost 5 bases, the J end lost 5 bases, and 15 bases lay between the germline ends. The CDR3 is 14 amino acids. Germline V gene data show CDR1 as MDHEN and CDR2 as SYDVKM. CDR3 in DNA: TGTGCCAGCAGTACCATAGGAGGTAGTACTGAAGCTTTCTTT. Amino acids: CASSTIGGSTEAFF. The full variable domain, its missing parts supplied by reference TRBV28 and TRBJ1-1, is DVKVTQSSRYLVKRTGEKVFLECVQDMDHENMFWYRQDPGLGLRLIYFSYDVKMKEKGDIPEGYSVSREKKERFSLILESASTNQTSMYLCASSTIGGSTEAFFGQGTRLTVV.

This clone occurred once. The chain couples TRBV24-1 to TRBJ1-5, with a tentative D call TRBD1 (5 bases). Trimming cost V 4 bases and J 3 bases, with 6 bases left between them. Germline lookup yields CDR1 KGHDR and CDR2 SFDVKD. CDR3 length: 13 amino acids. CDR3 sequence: CATSEGDNQPQHF. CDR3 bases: TGTGCCACCAGTGAAGGGGACAATCAGCCCCAGCATTTT.

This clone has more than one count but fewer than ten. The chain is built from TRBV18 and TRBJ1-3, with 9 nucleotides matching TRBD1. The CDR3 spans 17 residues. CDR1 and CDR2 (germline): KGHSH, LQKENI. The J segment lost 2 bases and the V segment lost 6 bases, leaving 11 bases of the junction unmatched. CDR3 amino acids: CASSPTADRGAGNTIYF. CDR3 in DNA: TGTGCCAGCTCGCCAACCGCGGACAGGGGTGCTGGAAACACCATATATTTT.

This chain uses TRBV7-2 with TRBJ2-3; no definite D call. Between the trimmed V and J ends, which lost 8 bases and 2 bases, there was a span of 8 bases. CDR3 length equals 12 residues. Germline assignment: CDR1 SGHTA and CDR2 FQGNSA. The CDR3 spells CASGGYTDTQYF. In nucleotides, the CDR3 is TGTGCCAGCGGCGGTTACACAGATACGCAGTATTTT.